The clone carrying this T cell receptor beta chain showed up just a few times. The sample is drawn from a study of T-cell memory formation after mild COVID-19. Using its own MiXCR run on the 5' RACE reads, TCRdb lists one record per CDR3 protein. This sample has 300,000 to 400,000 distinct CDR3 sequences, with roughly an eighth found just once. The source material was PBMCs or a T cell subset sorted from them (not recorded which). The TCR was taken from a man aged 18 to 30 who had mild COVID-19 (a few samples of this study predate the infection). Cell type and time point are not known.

The CDR3 DNA reads TGCGCCAGCAGCTCGCTTACAGGGTTCCTCTACAATGAGCAGTTCTTC. Its protein product is CASSSLTGFLYNEQFF. This chain uses TRBV5-1 with TRBJ2-1, with D perhaps matching TRBD1 (6 bases). The CDR3 runs to 16 residues. Trimming took 3 bases from V and 3 from J, leaving 16 bases between them. The germline V gene has CDR1 SGHRS and CDR2 YFSETQ. Full variable domain (outside the CDR3, taken from reference TRBV5-1 and TRBJ2-1): KAGVTQTPRYLIKTRGQQVTLSCSPISGHRSVSWYQQTPGQGLQFLFEYFSETQRNKGNFPGRFSGRQFSNSRSEMNVSTLELGDSALYLCASSSLTGFLYNEQFFGPGTRLTVL.